This TCR beta chain was captured in a study of cytomegalovirus exposure and HLA in healthy donors. About the study: The approximately 120 validation repertoires, a later analysis reported, used the same platform as the approximately 630 first-cohort repertoires. Overall study results and limits: Under in vitro conditions, three CMV-associated chains were confirmed as specific for CMV antigens.

Assay used: immunoSEQ multiplex PCR; TCRdb lists only in-frame clones, some missing. This table has fewer than 400,000 clones, roughly 90% appearing once. Germline V lookup: CDR1 MNHEY, CDR2 SMNVEV (reference sequence). The length of the CDR3 is 12 residues. Trimming took 5 bases from V and 3 from J, leaving 8 bases between them. Details on this clone: The antigen is unknown.

This receptor was taken from a man aged 25 to 40 in good health and CMV-seronegative. Input material: PBMCs. The chain joins TRBV27 to TRBJ2-7; D not certain. The CDR3 sequence: CASSDPGYEQYF. The DNA for the CDR3 is TGTGCCAGCAGTGATCCAGGCTACGAGCAGTACTTC.